This T cell receptor beta chain was observed in a study of shared clonotypes between healthy human individuals. Study-wide points: Represented genetic and exposure-history diversity was restricted by having few donors.

Details on this clone: Its antigen is not identified.

There were no recent acute infections or vaccinations among the donors, who were healthy HIV-negative adults. J lost 5 bases, V lost 8 bases, and 17 bases had no gene match. CDR1 is MDHEN, CDR2 SYDVKM, per germline. The CDR3 is 17 residues long. Per the original data handling: ImmunoSEQ output lacked quality scores and full-length reads, limiting matched filtering. TCRdb's table, derived via immunoSEQ multiplex PCR, lists solely in-frame clones and lacks some. V and J calls plus clone size are reproduced from that table; the DNA served to infer D and trimming. The sample consists of around 430,000 clones, 75% to 85% of them appearing once.

The sample consisted of PBMCs. The chain joins TRBV28 to TRBJ1-2, with 10 bases matching TRBD1. The TCR comes from a woman in her forties in good health. Some clones in this sample may be carry-over from other donors' samples. The CDR3 loop is CASSQGQGIQKGYGYTF. CDR3 DNA sequence: TGTGCCAGCTCCCAGGGACAGGGGATTCAGAAGGGGTATGGCTACACCTTC.